A selection of T cell receptor beta chains follows, all from one sample in a study of cytomegalovirus exposure and HLA in healthy donors. The repertoire was sequenced with immunoSEQ multiplex PCR; TCRdb's copy has only in-frame clones and lacks some. Of fewer than 250,000 clones in the sample, around 79% are singletons; the top ten hold more than 0.35%. The sequencing input was PBMCs. These receptors were taken from a male donor in good health and CMV-seropositive. CDR3s include the opening cysteine and the closing phenylalanine or tryptophan. D genes are given only for firm matches. Some rows have no size entry. The others give once, few or many, or a class for an expanded clone.

d_gene	abundance	v_gene	j_gene	CDR3aa	CDR3nt
TRBD1	-	TRBV28	TRBJ2-2	CASSLSTGAVNTGELFF	TGTGCCAGCAGTTTATCCACAGGGGCCGTGAACACCGGGGAGCTGTTTTTT
-	-	TRBV21-1	TRBJ2-7	CASSKLIAGCYEQYF	TGTGCCAGCAGCAAATTAATAGCGGGCTGCTACGAGCAGTACTTC
-	-	TRBV18	TRBJ2-1	CASSPRDGNEQFF	TGTGCCAGCTCACCAAGAGACGGGAATGAGCAGTTCTTC
-	-	TRBV6-6	TRBJ1-1	CASSYRGGVNTEAFF	TGTGCCAGCAGTTATAGGGGGGGGGTGAACACTGAAGCTTTCTTT
TRBD2	-	TRBV5-8	TRBJ2-1	CASSYSGRAYNEQFF	TGTGCCAGCAGCTATAGCGGGAGGGCCTACAATGAGCAGTTCTTC
TRBD2	-	TRBV11-1	TRBJ2-3	CASSLARAGPTDTQYF	TGTGCCAGCAGCTTAGCGCGAGCGGGGCCCACAGATACGCAGTATTTT
-	-	TRBV29-1	TRBJ2-7	CSARVTSYEQYF	TGCAGCGCGAGGGTAACGTCCTACGAGCAGTACTTC
-	-	TRBV6-5	TRBJ2-5	CASGSETQYF	TGTGCCAGCGGTTCGGAGACCCAGTACTTC
-	-	TRBV30	TRBJ2-2	CAWSGGLRGNTGELFF	TGTGCCTGGAGTGGGGGACTTAGGGGGAACACCGGGGAGCTGTTTTTT
-	-	TRBV6-5	TRBJ2-3	CASSSPGGGTDTQYF	TGTGCCAGCAGTAGCCCGGGGGGCGGCACAGATACGCAGTATTTT
-	-	TRBV18	TRBJ2-1	CASSPTLDGNEQFF	TGTGCCAGCTCACCGACCCTAGATGGCAATGAGCAGTTCTTC
TRBD1	once	TRBV18	TRBJ1-5	CASSPGPGGQPQHF	TGTGCCAGCTCACCAGGACCAGGGGGGCAGCCCCAGCATTTT
TRBD2	-	TRBV5-6	TRBJ2-1	CASSLFLAGGYNEQFF	TGTGCCAGCAGCTTGTTTCTAGCGGGAGGCTACAATGAGCAGTTCTTC
-	-	TRBV4-1	TRBJ2-5	CASSQVLAYQETQYF	TGCGCCAGCAGCCAAGTTCTAGCTTATCAAGAGACCCAGTACTTC
-	-	TRBV6-1	TRBJ2-1	CASSEWRTNNEQFF	TGTGCCAGCAGTGAATGGAGGACGAACAATGAGCAGTTCTTC
TRBD2	-	TRBV6-5	TRBJ2-1	CASRPLAGPPFF	TGTGCCAGCAGGCCACTAGCGGGCCCCCCCTTCTTC
-	-	TRBV7-2	TRBJ1-1	CASSFPNTEAFF	TGTGCCAGCAGTTTCCCTAACACTGAAGCTTTCTTT
TRBD1	-	TRBV2	TRBJ1-5	CASSAGRGLSSNQPQHF	TGTGCCAGCAGTGCTGGCAGGGGGCTCAGTAGCAATCAGCCCCAGCATTTT
-	-	TRBV7-9	TRBJ2-3	CASSFHSVDTQYF	TGTGCCAGCAGCTTCCACTCTGTAGATACGCAGTATTTT
TRBD1	-	TRBV9	TRBJ1-1	CASSAMDRVGTEAFF	TGTGCCAGCAGTGCCATGGACAGGGTTGGCACTGAAGCTTTCTTT
-	few	TRBV7-3	TRBJ2-1	CASKVGAPYNEQFF	TGTGCCAGCAAGGTAGGGGCCCCCTACAATGAGCAGTTCTTC
-	few	TRBV7-8	TRBJ2-1	CASSLIDRTLYNEQFF	TGTGCCAGCAGCTTAATCGACAGGACCCTATACAATGAGCAGTTCTTC